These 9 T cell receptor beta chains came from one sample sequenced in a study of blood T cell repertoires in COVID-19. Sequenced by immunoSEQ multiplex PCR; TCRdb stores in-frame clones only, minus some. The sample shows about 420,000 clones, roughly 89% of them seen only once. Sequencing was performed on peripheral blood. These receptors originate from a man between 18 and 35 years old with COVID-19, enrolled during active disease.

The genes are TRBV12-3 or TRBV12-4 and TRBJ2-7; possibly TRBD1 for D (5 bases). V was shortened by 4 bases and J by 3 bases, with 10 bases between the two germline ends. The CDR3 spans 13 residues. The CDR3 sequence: CASSSLDSYEQYF. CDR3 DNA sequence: TGTGCCAGCAGTTCGCTCGACAGCTACGAGCAGTACTTC.

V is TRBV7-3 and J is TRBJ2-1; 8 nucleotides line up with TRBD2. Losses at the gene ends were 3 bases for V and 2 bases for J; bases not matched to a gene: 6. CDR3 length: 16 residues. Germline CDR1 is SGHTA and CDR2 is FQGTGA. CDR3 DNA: TGTGCCAGCAGCTTCCTCGGGAGGGCGGCCTACAATGAGCAGTTCTTC. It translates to CASSFLGRAAYNEQFF.

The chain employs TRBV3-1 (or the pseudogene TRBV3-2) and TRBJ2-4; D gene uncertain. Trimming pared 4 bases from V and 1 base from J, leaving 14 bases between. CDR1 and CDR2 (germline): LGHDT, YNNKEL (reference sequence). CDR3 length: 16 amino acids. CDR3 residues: CASSPTGGEAKNIQYF. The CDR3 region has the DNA TGTGCCAGCAGCCCCACGGGTGGAGAGGCCAAAAACATTCAGTACTTC.

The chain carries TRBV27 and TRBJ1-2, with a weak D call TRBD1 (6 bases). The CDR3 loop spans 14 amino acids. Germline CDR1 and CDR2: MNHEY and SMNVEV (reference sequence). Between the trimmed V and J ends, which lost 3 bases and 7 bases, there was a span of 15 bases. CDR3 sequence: CASSFSGGGVGYTF. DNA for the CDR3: TGTGCCAGCAGTTTTTCGGGAGGGGGAGTTGGCTACACCTTC.

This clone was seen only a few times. CDR3 nucleotides: TGTGCCAGCGGAGTGACTAGTACCGGGGAGCTGTTTTTT. Translating gives CASGVTSTGELFF. This chain uses TRBV12-3 or TRBV12-4 with TRBJ2-2; possibly TRBD2 for D (6 bases). V was pared by 8 bases and J by 5 bases, with 12 bases between. The CDR3 is made up of 13 amino acids.

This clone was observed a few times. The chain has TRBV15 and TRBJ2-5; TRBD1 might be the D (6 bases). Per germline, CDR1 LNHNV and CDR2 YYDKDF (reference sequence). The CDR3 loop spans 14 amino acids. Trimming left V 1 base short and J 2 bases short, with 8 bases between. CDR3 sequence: CATSRGGRQETQYF. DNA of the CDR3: TGTGCCACCAGCAGAGGGGGGCGGCAAGAGACCCAGTACTTC.

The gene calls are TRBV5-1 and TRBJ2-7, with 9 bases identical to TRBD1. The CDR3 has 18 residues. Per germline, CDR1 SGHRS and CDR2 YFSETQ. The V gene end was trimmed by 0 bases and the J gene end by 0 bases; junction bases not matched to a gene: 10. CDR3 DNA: TGCGCCAGCAGCTTGGGGCCTTTCGGGACAGGGCTCTCCTACGAGCAGTACTTC. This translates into CASSLGPFGTGLSYEQYF.

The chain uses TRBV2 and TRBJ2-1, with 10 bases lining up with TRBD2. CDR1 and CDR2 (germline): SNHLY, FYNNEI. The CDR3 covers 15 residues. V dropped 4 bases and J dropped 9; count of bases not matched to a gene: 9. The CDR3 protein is CASSARAGGPGEQFF. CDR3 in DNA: TGTGCCAGCAGTGCGAGAGCGGGGGGGCCTGGTGAGCAGTTCTTC.

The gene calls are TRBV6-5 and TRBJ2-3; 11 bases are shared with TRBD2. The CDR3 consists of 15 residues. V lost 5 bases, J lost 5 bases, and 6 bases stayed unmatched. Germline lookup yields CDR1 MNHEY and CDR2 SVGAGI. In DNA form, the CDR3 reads TGTGCCAGCAGTAGTAGCGGGGGGGCCGGAGATACGCAGTATTTT. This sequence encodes CASSSSGGAGDTQYF.